Here is one T cell receptor beta chain with its context. As yet, its antigen is unknown. The data belong to a study of cytomegalovirus exposure and HLA in healthy donors. Study-level background: In terms of ancestry, the Caucasian-associated cluster contained 75% to 85% of the approximately 430 genotyped donors.

The study, taken as a whole, reports: Presence/absence analyses rested on an assumption that sequencing depth was roughly uniform across donors.

The PCR made use of 60 Vbeta and 13 Jbeta primers. Original handling: About 11 million of the roughly 80 million unique TCR beta chains counted in a later analysis were shared. Sequencing was performed with immunoSEQ multiplex PCR; in TCRdb, only in-frame clones are kept and a portion is missing. Clone size and V and J calls were adopted from that table, with D and trimming inferred from the DNA. The sample table includes 190,000 or so clones. V was cut by 0 bases and J by 1 base, with 16 bases left in between. Germline values: CDR1 MGHRA, CDR2 YSYEKL. This CDR3 is 18 amino acids long. The origin of this receptor is a boy aged 5-17 years in good health and CMV-seronegative. The chain uses TRBV4-1 and TRBJ2-4, with D maybe TRBD1 (6 bases). The source material was PBMCs. CDR3 in DNA: TGCGCCAGCAGCCAAGATAGGCGCGCCCAGGGGGCCAAAAACATTCAGTACTTC. Its protein product is CASSQDRRAQGAKNIQYF.